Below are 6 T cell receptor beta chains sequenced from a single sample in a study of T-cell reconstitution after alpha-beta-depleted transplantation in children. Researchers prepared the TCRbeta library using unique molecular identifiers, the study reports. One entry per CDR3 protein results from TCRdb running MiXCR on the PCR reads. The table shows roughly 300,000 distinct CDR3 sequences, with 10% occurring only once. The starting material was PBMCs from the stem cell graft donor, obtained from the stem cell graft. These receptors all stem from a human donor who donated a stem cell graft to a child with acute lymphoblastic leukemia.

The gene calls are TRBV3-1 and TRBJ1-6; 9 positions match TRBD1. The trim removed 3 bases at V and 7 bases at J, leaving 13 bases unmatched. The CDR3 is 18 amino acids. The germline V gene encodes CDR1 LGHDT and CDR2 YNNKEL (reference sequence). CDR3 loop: CASSHPLGQGLLNSPLHF. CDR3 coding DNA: TGTGCCAGCAGCCACCCATTGGGACAGGGACTTCTGAATTCACCCCTCCACTTT.

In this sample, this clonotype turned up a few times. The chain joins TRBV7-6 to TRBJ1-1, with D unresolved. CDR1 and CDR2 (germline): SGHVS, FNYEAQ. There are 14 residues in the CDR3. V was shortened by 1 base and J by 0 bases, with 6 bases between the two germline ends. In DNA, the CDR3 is TGTGCCAGCAGCTTAGAACTTTTGAACACTGAAGCTTTCTTT. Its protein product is CASSLELLNTEAFF.

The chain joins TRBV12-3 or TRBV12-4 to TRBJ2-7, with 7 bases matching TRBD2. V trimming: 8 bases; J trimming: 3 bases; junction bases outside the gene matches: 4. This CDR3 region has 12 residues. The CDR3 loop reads CASGPGGYEQYF. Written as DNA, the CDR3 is TGTGCCAGCGGGCCGGGAGGCTACGAGCAGTACTTC.

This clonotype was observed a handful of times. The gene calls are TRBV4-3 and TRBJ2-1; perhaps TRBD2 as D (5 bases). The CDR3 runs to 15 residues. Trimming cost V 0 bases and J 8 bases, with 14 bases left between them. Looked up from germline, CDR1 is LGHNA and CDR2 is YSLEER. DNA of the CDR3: TGCGCCAGCAGCCAAGATCCGCGGGCCTCCCATGAGCAGTTCTTC. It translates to CASSQDPRASHEQFF.

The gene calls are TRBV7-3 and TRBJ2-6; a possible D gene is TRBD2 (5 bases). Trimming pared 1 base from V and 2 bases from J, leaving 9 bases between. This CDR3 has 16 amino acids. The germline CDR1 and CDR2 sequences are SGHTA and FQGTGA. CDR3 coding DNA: TGTGCCAGCAGCTTAAGGGCGGGTACTGGGGCCAACGTCCTGACTTTC. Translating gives CASSLRAGTGANVLTF.

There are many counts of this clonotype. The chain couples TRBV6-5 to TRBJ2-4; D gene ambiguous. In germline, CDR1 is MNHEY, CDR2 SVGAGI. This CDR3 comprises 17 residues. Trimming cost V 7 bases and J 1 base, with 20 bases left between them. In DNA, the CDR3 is TGTGCCAGCATCGTCACCTTTACAGCCGAGGCCAAAAACATTCAGTACTTC. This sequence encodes CASIVTFTAEAKNIQYF.